Listed below are T cell receptor beta chains from one sample, sequenced in a study of blood T cell repertoires in COVID-19. The assay was immunoSEQ multiplex PCR, and TCRdb's table has in-frame clones only and misses some. The sample yields 100,000 to 150,000 clones, roughly 90% seen once. Material for sequencing was peripheral blood. The receptors originated from a man aged 50 to 60 with active or convalescent COVID-19. CDR3s include the opening cysteine and the closing phenylalanine or tryptophan. The D gene is left open where the match is weak. Size values are once, few and many counts, or a class for expanded clones, and some rows have none.

d_gene,abundance,j_gene,v_gene,CDR3aa,CDR3nt
NA,NA,TRBJ2-5,TRBV3-1/TRBV3-2,CASSQDPRGGQETQYF,TGTGCCAGCAGCCAAGATCCTAGGGGGGGCCAAGAGACCCAGTACTTC
TRBD2,NA,TRBJ2-1,TRBV7-9,CASRFTGLAEYNEQFF,TGTGCCAGCAGGTTTACGGGACTAGCGGAGTACAATGAGCAGTTCTTC
TRBD1,NA,TRBJ2-2,TRBV18,CASSPNRGRELFF,TGTGCCAGCTCACCTAACAGGGGCCGGGAGCTGTTTTTT
TRBD2,NA,TRBJ2-4,TRBV25-1,CASTYLAGGIKNIQYF,TGTGCCAGCACCTATCTAGCGGGAGGGATCAAAAACATTCAGTACTTC
NA,NA,TRBJ2-7,TRBV6-5,CASSYSRAYEQYF,TGTGCCAGCAGTTACTCCAGGGCATACGAGCAGTACTTC
NA,few,TRBJ1-5,TRBV28,CASGRGNQPQHF,TGTGCCAGCGGGAGGGGCAATCAGCCCCAGCATTTT
NA,NA,TRBJ1-2,TRBV20-1,CSVTGNYGYTF,TGCAGTGTCACGGGGAACTATGGCTACACCTTC
NA,NA,TRBJ2-2,TRBV3-1/TRBV3-2,CASSQDLRNTGELFF,TGTGCCAGCAGCCAAGATCTACGGAACACCGGGGAGCTGTTTTTT
NA,few,TRBJ1-1,TRBV3-1/TRBV3-2,CASSQGEGARGTEAFF,TGTGCCAGCAGCCAAGGGGAAGGGGCAAGGGGCACTGAAGCTTTCTTT
NA,NA,TRBJ2-5,TRBV30,CAWSAQYQETQYF,TGTGCCTGGAGTGCACAATACCAAGAGACCCAGTACTTC
NA,NA,TRBJ1-5,TRBV19,CASREQGSQPQHF,TGTGCCAGTAGAGAACAGGGAAGTCAGCCCCAGCATTTT
NA,once,TRBJ2-2,TRBV30,CAWSPGLTGELFF,TGTGCCTGGAGTCCAGGGTTGACCGGGGAGCTGTTTTTT
NA,NA,TRBJ1-3,TRBV28,CASSSHDRSSGNTIYF,TGTGCCAGCAGTTCCCACGACAGAAGCTCTGGAAACACCATATATTTT
NA,NA,TRBJ2-2,TRBV29-1,CSVDTVNTGELFF,TGCAGCGTTGACACAGTGAACACCGGGGAGCTGTTTTTT
TRBD1,once,TRBJ1-4,TRBV12-5,CASGSGQVNEKLFF,TGTGCTAGTGGTTCGGGACAGGTTAATGAAAAACTGTTTTTT
NA,NA,TRBJ2-6,TRBV11-2,CASSSGQPSGANVLTF,TGTGCCAGCAGCTCTGGACAGCCCAGCGGGGCCAACGTCCTGACTTTC
NA,NA,TRBJ1-1,TRBV3-1/TRBV3-2,CAGNSMNTEAFF,TGTGCCGGTAATAGTATGAACACTGAAGCTTTCTTT
TRBD1,few,TRBJ1-1,TRBV10-3,CAIKTGGDTEAFF,TGTGCCATCAAGACAGGGGGGGACACTGAAGCTTTCTTT
NA,NA,TRBJ1-1,TRBV5-1,CASSLGGPNTEAFF,TGCGCCAGCAGCTTGGGCGGCCCGAACACTGAAGCTTTCTTT
NA,few,TRBJ1-1,TRBV6-1,CASSDRGFTEAFF,TGTGCCAGCAGTGACCGGGGTTTCACTGAAGCTTTCTTT
NA,NA,TRBJ1-5,TRBV2,CASREPGGFSNQPQHF,TGTGCCAGCAGGGAGCCTGGAGGATTTAGCAATCAGCCCCAGCATTTT
NA,NA,TRBJ2-7,TRBV5-6,CASSLVRAGSGEQYF,TGTGCCAGCAGCTTGGTTAGGGCAGGCTCGGGGGAGCAGTACTTC
TRBD1,NA,TRBJ2-7,TRBV4-1,CASSQGTGSFYEQYF,TGCGCCAGCAGCCAAGGGACAGGGAGTTTCTACGAGCAGTACTTC
NA,NA,TRBJ2-1,TRBV30,CAWINTERPNEQFF,TGTGCCTGGATCAATACCGAGCGGCCCAATGAGCAGTTCTTC
NA,few,TRBJ1-6,TRBV19,CASSIDSGFNSPLHF,TGTGCCAGTAGTATAGATTCGGGATTTAATTCACCCCTCCACTTT
NA,NA,TRBJ1-3,TRBV18,CASSPQGAISGTTIYF,TGTGCCAGCTCACCACAAGGGGCCATCTCTGGAACCACCATATATTTT
TRBD1,NA,TRBJ1-5,TRBV27,CASSNRGYNQPQHF,TGTGCCAGCAGCAACAGGGGGTACAATCAGCCCCAGCATTTT
NA,NA,TRBJ2-2,TRBV19,CASSNGDSSNTGELFF,TGTGCCAGTAGTAATGGGGACTCCTCCAACACCGGGGAGCTGTTTTTT
TRBD2,NA,TRBJ2-1,TRBV7-2,CASSLGGTSGIGDEQFF,TGTGCCAGCAGCTTAGGGGGGACTAGCGGGATTGGGGATGAGCAGTTCTTC
NA,NA,TRBJ1-1,TRBV10-3,CAISGHRDTDEAFF,TGTGCCATCAGTGGTCACCGGGACACCGATGAAGCTTTCTTT
TRBD1,NA,TRBJ2-1,TRBV7-9,CASSSRLSGGKNNEQFF,TGTGCCAGCAGCTCGCGGCTTTCAGGGGGAAAAAACAATGAGCAGTTCTTC
NA,NA,TRBJ1-1,TRBV21-1,CASSPPETGGEAEAFF,TGTGCCAGCAGCCCACCGGAAACAGGGGGCGAGGCTGAAGCTTTCTTT
NA,NA,TRBJ2-3,TRBV25-1,CASSDPLETGVSTQYF,TGTGCCAGCAGTGACCCCCTAGAGACGGGAGTAAGTACGCAGTATTTT
TRBD1,NA,TRBJ2-6,TRBV5-1,CASSTGQTSGANVLTF,TGCGCCAGCAGCACGGGACAGACCTCTGGGGCCAACGTCCTGACTTTC
NA,NA,TRBJ2-5,TRBV29-1,CSVGGGFPQETQYF,TGCAGCGTTGGGGGGGGCTTTCCACAAGAGACCCAGTACTTC